The T cell receptor (beta chain) described here comes from a study of identical twins. Carrying unique molecular identifiers, the cDNA also gained a universal primer site through template switching. TCRdb called the 5' RACE reads again in MiXCR, with one record for every CDR3 protein. The sample shows 450,000 to 600,000 distinct CDR3 sequences, around 22% of them seen only once. This clonotype was observed a handful of times. Its antigen is still unknown. Trimming took 1 base from V and 5 from J; bases not matched to a gene: 5. CDR1 and CDR2 (germline): LGHDT, YNNKEL (reference sequence). The CDR3 loop spans 16 amino acids. Overall study results and limits: Weaker excess sharing between twins was seen in beta out-of-frame sequences. A lower insertion count was a feature of abundant cord blood beta clonotypes, with no such feature in memory repertoires.

The sample was also linked to a second study, of yellow fever vaccine responses in identical twins.

The chain combines TRBV3-1 with TRBJ2-2; TRBD1 aligns across 9 bases. This TCR derives from a woman between 18 and 29 years old in good health. The sequenced sample was CD4+ T cells sorted from blood. This CDR3 reads CASSQAGTGWTGELFF. CDR3 sequence (DNA): TGTGCCAGCAGCCAAGCCGGGACAGGGTGGACCGGGGAGCTGTTTTTT.